The following is a T cell receptor beta chain sequence with its context. The antigen it recognizes is unknown. No base quality information exists; no much larger clone differs at one position. CDR1 and CDR2 are read off the germline V gene (reference sequence) as SSHAT and FNYEAQ. Its CDR3 holds 17 amino acids, cysteine through phenylalanine. The DNA shown is the 51-base CDR3, in frame from base 1. Compared with germline, V lacks 5 bases and J lacks 8 bases; bases without a gene match: 15. The data were taken from a study of post-analysis software for immune sequencing data (dated by TCRdb to between 2015 and 2016). Broadly, across the study: Relapsing-remitting, secondary progressive and progressive-relapsing multiple sclerosis were recorded as disease courses, and subtype annotation was lacking for some patients. The patient repertoires were compared against more than 10 previously published healthy control repertoires obtained from donors aged roughly 6 to 28 years. A subset of samples was prepared in parallel using single-end sample barcoding, then pooled and co-amplified after Illumina adapter ligation.

Broader findings and caveats from the paper: Patients showed significantly higher frequencies than controls for roughly 5 TRBV segments, among them TRBV5-6, TRBV5-1 and TRBV20-1. The multiple sclerosis patient group was slightly younger than the control group. Direct clustering with F measure showed strong co-clustering of samples prepared in the same batch, prompting a batch-effect correction. Compared with controls, multiple sclerosis patients had significantly lower normalized Chao1 diversity, a finding suggesting substantial peripheral T-cell clonal expansion.

The receptor library was made with PCR. Sequencing was performed on an Illumina HiSeq 2500. To reduce PCR and sequencing biases, unique molecular identifiers were incorporated into the TCR beta cDNA libraries. Roughly 500,000 cDNA molecules were obtained for every 1 to 10 million input T cells, so each molecule roughly corresponded to one T cell. The patient libraries were prepared and sequenced using the same protocol as the earlier healthy control dataset. Within a given batch, samples were prepared together, multiplexed and sequenced on the same HiSeq lane. Per the authors' processing: MIGEC was used to process the raw barcoded reads, and molecular identifier groups with only a single read were discarded before consensus assembly and CDR3 extraction. VDJtools was used for post-analysis of the clonotype tables, and diversity was normalized by down-sampling every dataset to the size of the smallest sample. Repertoire overlap clustering matched CDR3 amino acid but not nucleotide sequences to correct batch-related cross-sample contamination. Starting from the raw public reads, TCRdb applied fastp trimming at Q25, assembled clones with MiXCR and retained in-frame beta chains. A single entry per CDR3 protein holds the most common genes and DNA from its merged rows. V and J calls and clone size were set by TCRdb, not the authors. The sample table holds about 400,000 distinct CDR3 sequences, of which less than 40% were seen once. The ten largest clones add up to around 15% of the sample.

To demonstrate the VDJtools post-analysis software, the study profiled TCR beta repertoires from the peripheral blood of 10 to 15 young patients with multiple sclerosis. Multiple sclerosis patients were children and adolescents aged roughly 6 to 16 years. This receptor was taken from a girl aged 5 to 17 with multiple sclerosis. The chain is assembled from TRBV7-7 and TRBJ2-1; TRBD2 aligns with 10 central bases. Sequences were obtained from blood. The CDR3 reads CASSVAAAGGPGDEQFF. The DNA is as follows: TGTGCCAGCAGCGTGGCGGCAGCGGGGGGGCCGGGCGATGAGCAGTTCTTC.